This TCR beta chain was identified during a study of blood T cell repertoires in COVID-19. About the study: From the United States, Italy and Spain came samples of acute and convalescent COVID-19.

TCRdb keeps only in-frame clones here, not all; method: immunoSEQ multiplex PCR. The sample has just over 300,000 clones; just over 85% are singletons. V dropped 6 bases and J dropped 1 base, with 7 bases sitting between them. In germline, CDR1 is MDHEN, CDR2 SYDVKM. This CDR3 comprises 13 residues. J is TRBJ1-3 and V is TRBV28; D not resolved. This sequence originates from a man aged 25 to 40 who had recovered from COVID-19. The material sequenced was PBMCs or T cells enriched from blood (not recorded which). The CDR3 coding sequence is TGTGCCAGCAGCTTACTTTCTGGAAACACCATATATTTT. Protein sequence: CASSLLSGNTIYF.